The rows below give T cell receptor beta chains drawn from one sample of a study of blood T cell repertoires in COVID-19. Measured with immunoSEQ multiplex PCR; TCRdb has only the in-frame clones, and not every one. The sample has about 180,000 clones, over 75% seen once; the top ten hold around a sixth. Sequences were obtained from peripheral blood. All receptors come from a person aged 65 to 79 with COVID-19, enrolled during active disease. The CDR3 runs from the conserved cysteine through the conserved F or W. Each record gives: clone size, V gene, D gene, J gene, CDR3 protein, CDR3 DNA. The D gene is left open where the match is weak. Clone size is not always given. Where it is, it says once, few, many or a class for expanded clones.

-	TRBV2	-	TRBJ2-1	CASKGPMEDNEQFF	TGTGCCAGCAAAGGCCCTATGGAGGACAATGAGCAGTTCTTC
-	TRBV23-1	-	TRBJ2-5	CASSQVRETQYF	TGCGCCAGCAGTCAAGTTCGGGAGACCCAGTACTTC
few	TRBV5-4	TRBD1	TRBJ1-6	CASSLRQGNNSPLHF	TGTGCCAGCAGCCTTCGACAGGGGAATAATTCACCCCTCCACTTT
-	TRBV9	TRBD1	TRBJ1-2	CASSGTGPVTF	TGTGCCAGCAGCGGGACAGGGCCGGTGACCTTC
-	TRBV28	-	TRBJ1-3	CASRTGGNTIYF	TGTGCCAGCAGGACGGGAGGAAACACCATATATTTT
-	TRBV9	TRBD1	TRBJ1-1	CASSADRGDDTEAFF	TGTGCCAGCAGCGCAGACAGGGGCGATGACACTGAAGCTTTCTTT
-	TRBV18	-	TRBJ2-5	CASSPRGDRETQYF	TGTGCCAGCTCACCACGGGGGGATCGAGAGACCCAGTACTTC
-	TRBV14	TRBD2	TRBJ2-1	CASSHPPGHGTSGRANEQFF	TGTGCCAGCAGCCACCCACCGGGACACGGGACTAGCGGGAGGGCCAATGAGCAGTTCTTC
few	TRBV5-1	-	TRBJ1-4	CASSPGSPNEKLFF	TGCGCCAGCAGCCCGGGGTCACCAAATGAAAAACTGTTTTTT
-	TRBV29-1	TRBD1	TRBJ1-2	CSGTGGEHGYTF	TGCAGCGGGACAGGGGGGGAGCATGGCTACACCTTC
once	TRBV5-4	-	TRBJ1-2	CASSLVAVNYGYTF	TGTGCCAGCAGCTTGGTTGCAGTCAACTATGGCTACACCTTC
-	TRBV30	TRBD1	TRBJ1-1	CAWNTGQGTEAFF	TGTGCCTGGAACACAGGACAGGGCACTGAAGCTTTCTTT
-	TRBV9	TRBD1	TRBJ1-3	CASSVVRDRAHTIYF	TGTGCCAGCAGCGTAGTAAGGGACAGGGCTCACACCATATATTTT
-	TRBV28	-	TRBJ1-6	CASSLTVHNSPLHF	TGTGCCAGCAGTTTGACAGTACATAATTCACCCCTCCACTTT